This T cell receptor beta chain comes out of a study of blood T cell repertoires in COVID-19. As for the study in general: PBMCs, B-cell-depleted T cells, or T cells provided the cDNA or gDNA that made up the material.

This clone occurred once. Original methodology: Quantification of nucleated cells was approximated via reference gene primer amplification. Sequencing used immunoSEQ multiplex PCR; TCRdb keeps in-frame clones, though not all of them. V and J calls plus clone size are reproduced from that table; the DNA served to infer D and trimming. The data show a few hundred thousand clones, approximately 90% seen once. Germline-derived CDR1 and CDR2 are SGHNT and YYREEE (reference sequence). The V and J ends lost 3 bases and 1 base, in that order; junction bases with no gene match: 3. The CDR3 is 15 amino acids. Seattle patients were enrolled while actively infected and followed longitudinally.

The sample taken for sequencing was peripheral blood. The chain joins TRBV5-4 to TRBJ2-3; 9 nucleotides align to TRBD2. The origin of this receptor is a woman between 45 and 65 years old with COVID-19, enrolled during active disease. The CDR3, as DNA: TGTGCCAGCAGCTCTATAGCGGGGGGCACAGATACGCAGTATTTT. It encodes CASSSIAGGTDTQYF.